This T cell receptor (beta chain) appears in the sequencing data of a study of blood T cells in healthy people across ages. Study findings and constraints: The fall in TCR beta diversity per million T cells was roughly linear with age. Both higher diversity and more naive CD4+ cells marked long-lived donors when set against aged donors.

The germline V gene has CDR1 SQVTM and CDR2 ANQGSEA. The length of the CDR3 is 13 residues. At least 6 million PBMCs were isolated per sample. Primers used in a second PCR of roughly 6 to 11 cycles were a sample-barcoded 5' primer and a J-beta primer mix. TCRdb reprocessed the 5' RACE reads via MiXCR and lists one record per CDR3 protein. The sample has roughly 1.5 million distinct CDR3 sequences; approximately 39% are singletons. A word on this clonotype: Its antigen is as yet unknown. Compared with germline, one end of the junction differs, possibly owing to a read error.

The TCR comes from a woman aged 18-30 years in good health. The chain combines TRBV29-1 with TRBJ2-3; 9 bases agree with TRBD2. Material for sequencing was blood. The CDR3 DNA is TGCAGCGTAGAAGGACTAGCGCCGGATACGCAGTATTTT. This translates into CSVEGLAPDTQYF.